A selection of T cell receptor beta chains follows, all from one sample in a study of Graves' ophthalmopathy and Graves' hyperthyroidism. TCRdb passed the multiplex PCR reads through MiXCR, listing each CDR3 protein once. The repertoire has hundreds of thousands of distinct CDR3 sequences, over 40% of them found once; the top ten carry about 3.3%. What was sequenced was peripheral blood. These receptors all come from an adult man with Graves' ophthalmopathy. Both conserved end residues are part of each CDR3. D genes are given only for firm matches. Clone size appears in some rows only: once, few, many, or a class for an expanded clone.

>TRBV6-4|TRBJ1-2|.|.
TGTGCCAGCAGTGACAGGGTGGGCTATGGCTACACCTTC
CASSDRVGYGYTF
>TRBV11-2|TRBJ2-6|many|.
TGTGCCAGCAGCTTAAAGCGCTCTGGGGCCAACGTCCTGACTTTC
CASSLKRSGANVLTF
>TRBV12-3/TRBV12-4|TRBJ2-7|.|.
TGTGCCAGCAGTTTCCTCCCCGAATCTCGGGAGCAGTACTTC
CASSFLPESREQYF
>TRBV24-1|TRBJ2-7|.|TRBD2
TGTGCCACCAGTGACTTAGCGGGAGGGTCTTACGAGCAGTACTTC
CATSDLAGGSYEQYF
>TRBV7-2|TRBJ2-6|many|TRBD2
TGTGCCAGCACCATAGGGAGGGTCAGGCCCCGCTCTGGGGCCAACGTCCTGACTTTC
CASTIGRVRPRSGANVLTF
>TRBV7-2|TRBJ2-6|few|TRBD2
TGTGCCAGCAGCTTGGGGGGGTACTCTGGGGCCAACGTCCTGACTTTC
CASSLGGYSGANVLTF
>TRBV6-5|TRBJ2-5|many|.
TGTGCCAGCAGGTGGACTGGTCAAGAGACCCAGTACTTC
CASRWTGQETQYF
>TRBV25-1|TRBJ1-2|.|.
TGTGCCAGCAGCGGAGACAGAGCAGCTAACTATGGCTACACCTTC
CASSGDRAANYGYTF
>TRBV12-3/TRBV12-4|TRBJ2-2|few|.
TGTGCCAGCAGCCCAGGGTTAGCGGTTCTCACCGGGGAGCTGTTTTTT
CASSPGLAVLTGELFF
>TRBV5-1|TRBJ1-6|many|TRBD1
TGCGCCAGCAGCTTGGGGACAGGGGATTCACCCCTCCACTTT
CASSLGTGDSPLHF
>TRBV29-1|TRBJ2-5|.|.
TGCAGCTCAGGACAGTGGTACTACCAAGAGACCCAGTACTTC
CSSGQWYYQETQYF
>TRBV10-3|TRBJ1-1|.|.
TGTGCCATCAGTGAGGACAAATTGAACACTGAAGCTTTCTTT
CAISEDKLNTEAFF